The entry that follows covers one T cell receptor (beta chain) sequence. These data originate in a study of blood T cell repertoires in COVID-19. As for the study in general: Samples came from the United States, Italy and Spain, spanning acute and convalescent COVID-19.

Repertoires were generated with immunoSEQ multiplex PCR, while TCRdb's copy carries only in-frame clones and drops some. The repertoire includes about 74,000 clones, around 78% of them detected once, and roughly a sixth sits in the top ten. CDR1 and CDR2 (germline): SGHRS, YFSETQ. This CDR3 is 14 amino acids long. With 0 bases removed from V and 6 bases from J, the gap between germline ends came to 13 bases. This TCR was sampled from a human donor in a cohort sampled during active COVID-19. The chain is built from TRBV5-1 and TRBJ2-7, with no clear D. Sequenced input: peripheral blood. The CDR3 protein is CASSLGHGTSEQYF. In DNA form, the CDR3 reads TGCGCCAGCAGCTTGGGACATGGCACCTCCGAGCAGTACTTC.